This T cell receptor (beta chain) was documented in a study of blood T cell repertoires in COVID-19. Study-wide background: Samples came from the United States, Italy and Spain, spanning acute and convalescent COVID-19. The cDNA or gDNA used as material had been derived from T cells, B-cell-depleted T cells, or PBMCs.

As processed by the authors: Nucleated cell counts were estimated from reference gene primer amplification. TCRdb's table, derived via immunoSEQ multiplex PCR, lists solely in-frame clones and lacks some. D and trimming were read from the DNA, whereas the V and J calls and clone size are those reported in that table. Of some 210,000 clones in the sample, 89% are singletons; the top ten hold about 5%. From germline, CDR1 is SGHRS and CDR2 YFSETQ. V gave up 3 bases and J gave up 2 bases; unmatched junction bases: 6. The CDR3 has 16 amino acids. This sequence joins TRBV5-1 and TRBJ2-3; TRBD1 agrees at 10 bases. Sample: peripheral blood. The clonotype comes from a woman aged 40-49 years with acute or convalescent COVID-19. Here the CDR3 reads CASSSDRGLATDTQYF. In nucleotides, the CDR3 is TGCGCCAGCAGCTCTGACAGGGGGCTTGCCACAGATACGCAGTATTTT.